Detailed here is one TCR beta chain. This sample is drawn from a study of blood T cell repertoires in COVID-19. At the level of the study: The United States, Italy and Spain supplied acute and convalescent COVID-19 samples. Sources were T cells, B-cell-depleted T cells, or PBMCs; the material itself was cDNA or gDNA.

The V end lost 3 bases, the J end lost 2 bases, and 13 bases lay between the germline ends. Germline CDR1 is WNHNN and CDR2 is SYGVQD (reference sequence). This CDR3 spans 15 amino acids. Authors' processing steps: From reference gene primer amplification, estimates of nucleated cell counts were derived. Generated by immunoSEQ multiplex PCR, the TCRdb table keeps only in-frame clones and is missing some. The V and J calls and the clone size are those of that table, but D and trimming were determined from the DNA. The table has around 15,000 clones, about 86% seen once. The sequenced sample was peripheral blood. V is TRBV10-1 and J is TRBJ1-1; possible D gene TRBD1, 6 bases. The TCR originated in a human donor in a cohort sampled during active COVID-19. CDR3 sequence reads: CASSDRGGGNTEAFF. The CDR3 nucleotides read TGCGCCAGCAGTGACAGGGGAGGGGGAAACACTGAAGCTTTCTTT.